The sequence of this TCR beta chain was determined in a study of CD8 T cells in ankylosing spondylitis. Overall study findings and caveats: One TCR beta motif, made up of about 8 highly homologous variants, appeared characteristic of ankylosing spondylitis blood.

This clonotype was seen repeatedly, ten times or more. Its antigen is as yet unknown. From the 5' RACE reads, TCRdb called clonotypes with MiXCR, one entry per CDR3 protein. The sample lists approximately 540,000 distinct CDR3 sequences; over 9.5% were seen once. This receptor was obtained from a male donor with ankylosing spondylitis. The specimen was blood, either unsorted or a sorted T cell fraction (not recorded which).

The CDR3 here is CASGLVRRSLIAKNIQYF. The CDR3 DNA follows: TGTGCTAGTGGTTTGGTACGGCGGTCGCTAATAGCCAAAAACATTCAGTACTTC. The rearrangement joins TRBV12-5 to TRBJ2-4; the D is unclear. Germline CDR1 LGHNT, CDR2 FRNRAP. This CDR3 region has 18 residues. With 0 bases removed from V and 0 bases from J, the gap between germline ends came to 15 bases.